The 16 T cell receptor beta chains reported below all come from one sample, sequenced in a study of cytomegalovirus exposure and HLA in healthy donors. It was with 60 Vbeta and 13 Jbeta primers that the PCR ran. The method was immunoSEQ multiplex PCR; TCRdb's version includes in-frame clones alone and lacks a portion of them. The sample lists over 150,000 clones, approximately 72% seen once, with 1.1% to 1.5% in the top ten. Specimen: PBMCs. These receptors were taken from a man aged 50-59 years in good health and CMV-seronegative.

The V and J genes are TRBV6-5 and TRBJ2-1; D not certain. Germline-derived CDR1 and CDR2 are MNHEY and SVGAGI. The CDR3 is 15 amino acids. Trimming removed 5 bases at V and 4 bases at J, with 15 bases between. CDR3 amino acids: CASSPIGQLYNEQFF. In DNA, the CDR3 is TGTGCCAGCAGTCCGATTGGGCAGCTTTACAATGAGCAGTTCTTC.

The rearrangement uses TRBV9 and TRBJ2-2; maybe TRBD1 (6 bases). This CDR3 has 15 amino acids. V lost 4 bases and J lost 1, with 11 bases in between. Germline V CDR1 and CDR2: SGDLS, YYNGEE. This CDR3 is CASSPRQVNTGELFF. The CDR3 region has the DNA TGTGCCAGCAGCCCTCGACAGGTGAACACCGGGGAGCTGTTTTTT.

V gene TRBV2 combines with J gene TRBJ1-4; 10 bases map to TRBD1. Germline CDR1 is SNHLY and CDR2 is FYNNEI. The CDR3 totals 15 residues. The V gene end was trimmed by 6 bases and the J gene end by 8 bases; junction bases not matched to a gene: 9. CDR3 nucleotide sequence: TGTGCCAGCAGGGCCGGGACAGGGGAATGGGAAAAACTGTTTTTT. Encoded protein: CASRAGTGEWEKLFF.

This clone has at least ten counts. The J gene is TRBJ2-7, the V gene TRBV10-1, with D maybe TRBD1 (6 bases). The CDR3 runs to 14 residues. Germline V gene lookup returns CDR1 WNHNN and CDR2 SYGVQD (reference sequence). V was trimmed by 3 bases and J by 2 bases, leaving 11 bases between them. Here the CDR3 DNA reads TGCGCCAGCAGTGAAACAGGGACCCCCTACGAGCAGTACTTC. The encoded protein is CASSETGTPYEQYF.

This clone showed up just a few times. The same CDR3 can be traced to other DNA sequences in this sample. The chain links TRBV5-1 to TRBJ2-6; D may be TRBD2 (5 bases). Germline V lookup: CDR1 SGHRS, CDR2 YFSETQ. V was clipped by 0 bases and J by 0 bases, with 7 bases between them. The CDR3 is made up of 16 amino acids. CDR3 sequence (DNA): TGCGCCAGCAGCTTGGAAGGGAGCTCTGGGGCCAACGTCCTGACTTTC. Its translation is CASSLEGSSGANVLTF. The full variable domain, completed using reference TRBV5-1 and TRBJ2-6, is KAGVTQTPRYLIKTRGQQVTLSCSPISGHRSVSWYQQTPGQGLQFLFEYFSETQRNKGNFPGRFSGRQFSNSRSEMNVSTLELGDSALYLCASSLEGSSGANVLTFGAGSRLTVL.

The chain has TRBV7-9 and TRBJ1-4; D perhaps matches TRBD1 (6 bases). Germline V gene lookup returns CDR1 SEHNR and CDR2 FQNEAQ (reference sequence). This CDR3 has 14 residues. V lost 5 bases, J lost 4 bases, and 11 bases lay in between. CDR3 residues: CASSLGAINEKLFF. The CDR3 nucleotides read TGTGCCAGCAGCCTGGGGGCGATTAATGAAAAACTGTTTTTT.

V is TRBV27 and J is TRBJ2-7; 11 bases match TRBD1. Germline loops: CDR1 MNHEY, CDR2 SMNVEV (reference sequence). J was trimmed by 3 bases and V by 8 bases; bases with no gene match: 9. CDR3 length: 15 amino acids. CDR3 DNA sequence: TGTGCCAGCGCCTGGATGGGACAGGGGGTCTACGAGCAGTACTTC. This codes for CASAWMGQGVYEQYF.

J is TRBJ1-1 and V is TRBV6-6; 10 bases line up with TRBD1. CDR1 and CDR2 from the germline V gene are MNHNY and SVGAGI (reference sequence). V gave up 4 bases and J gave up 2 bases; unmatched junction bases: 7. The CDR3 consists of 16 residues. The CDR3 coding sequence is TGTGCCAGCAGTTCCAGGGACAGGGGAACCAACACTGAAGCTTTCTTT. It encodes CASSSRDRGTNTEAFF.

This clone came up once. The chain employs TRBV2 and TRBJ2-7; a weak D match, TRBD2 (7 bases). With 7 bases removed from V and 9 bases from J, the gap between germline ends came to 19 bases. The V gene's germline CDR1 is SNHLY and CDR2 FYNNEI. This CDR3 comprises 13 residues. This CDR3 reads CASTLRGAEGQYF. The CDR3 nucleotides are TGTGCCAGCACTCTCCGGGGGGCCGAGGGGCAGTACTTC.

CDR3 DNA sequence: TGTGCCAGCAGCTTAGACGGAGCCCAGTACTTC. Protein sequence: CASSLDGAQYF. The chain combines TRBV11-1 with TRBJ2-5; no firm D call. The CDR3 consists of 11 residues. V lost 1 base, J lost 9 bases, and 6 bases lay in between. Germline assignment: CDR1 SGHAT and CDR2 FQDESV (reference sequence). Full variable domain (remainder filled in from reference TRBV11-1 and TRBJ2-5): EAEVAQSPRYKITEKSQAVAFWCDPISGHATLYWYRQILGQGPELLVQFQDESVVDDSQLPKDRFSAERLKGVDSTLKIQPAELGDSAMYLCASSLDGAQYFGPGTRLLVL.

The V and J genes are TRBV7-9 and TRBJ1-2; 8 nucleotides line up with TRBD1. This CDR3 is built from 14 residues. Germline V CDR1 and CDR2: SEHNR, FQNEAQ (reference sequence). J gave up 3 bases and V 2 bases, and 2 bases lay outside the gene matches. Here the CDR3 DNA reads TGTGCCAGCAGCTTACAGGGGGCGCACTATGGCTACACCTTC. This sequence encodes CASSLQGAHYGYTF.

The chain joins TRBV6-1 to TRBJ2-7; D remains unclear. Germline CDR1 and CDR2: MNHNS and SASEGT. The CDR3 has 13 amino acids. V lost 7 bases to trimming and J lost 2 bases, with 12 bases between them. CDR3 in amino acids: CASTLALTYEQYF. The CDR3 DNA reads TGTGCCAGCACCTTAGCCCTAACCTACGAGCAGTACTTC.

This clone came up a few times. The rearrangement uses TRBV7-3 and TRBJ2-3, with a weak D call TRBD1 (5 bases). Germline V CDR1 and CDR2: SGHTA, FQGTGA. V lost 3 bases, J lost 3 bases, and 7 bases lay in between. This CDR3 contains 13 residues. The CDR3 DNA sequence: TGTGCCAGCAGCTTGACAGCTACAGATACGCAGTATTTT. It translates to CASSLTATDTQYF. Using reference TRBV7-3 and TRBJ2-3 for the parts outside the CDR3, the full variable domain is GAGVSQTPSNKVTEKGKYVELRCDPISGHTALYWYRQSLGQGPEFLIYFQGTGAADDSGLPNDRFFAVRPEGSVSTLKIQRTERGDSAVYLCASSLTATDTQYFGPGTRLTVL.

J is TRBJ1-2 and V is TRBV10-3, with 8 bases that match TRBD1. The CDR3 spans 13 residues. Germline values: CDR1 ENHRY, CDR2 SYGVKD. J was trimmed by 2 bases and V by 6 bases; bases with no gene match: 2. Here the CDR3 reads CAIRGDRNYGYTF. The CDR3 DNA follows: TGTGCCATCAGGGGGGACAGGAACTATGGCTACACCTTC.

This clone turned up a few times. The J gene is TRBJ2-7, the V gene TRBV4-2; perhaps TRBD2 as D (6 bases). This CDR3 has 14 amino acids. Germline V gives CDR1 LGHNA, CDR2 YNFKEQ. V lost 3 bases and J 2 bases, leaving 11 bases between the germline ends. CDR3 sequence reads: CASSHSGSPYEQYF. The CDR3, as DNA: TGTGCCAGCAGCCATAGCGGTTCTCCCTACGAGCAGTACTTC.

The chain is built from TRBV19 and TRBJ2-1; TRBD2 agrees at 7 bases. This CDR3 spans 15 amino acids. The germline V gene encodes CDR1 LNHDA and CDR2 SQIVND (reference sequence). The V and J ends lost 1 base and 8 bases, in that order; junction bases with no gene match: 8. CDR3 nucleotides: TGTGCCAGTAGTATAGCGGCGGCTAGCGGTCATGAGCAGTTCTTC. This encodes CASSIAAASGHEQFF.